The 17 T cell receptor beta chains below all came from one sample that was sequenced in a study of shared clonotypes between healthy human individuals. Produced via immunoSEQ multiplex PCR; TCRdb's table is partial and in-frame only. The sample gives roughly 1,000,000 clones, approximately 80% of which show up once; more than 0.45% is in the top ten. Sequenced input: memory CD4+ T cells from PBMCs. Subset denoted: CD45RA-negative fraction. These receptors all stem from a man between 18 and 29 years old in good health. Some clones in this sample may be carry-over from other donors' samples.

With regard to this clone: This same CDR3 is encoded by further DNA sequences in the sample. This chain links TRBV10-3 with TRBJ1-2; TRBD1 aligns across 7 bases. Per germline, CDR1 ENHRY and CDR2 SYGVKD. The CDR3 length is 13 residues. The trim removed 5 bases at V and 2 bases at J, leaving 2 bases unmatched. The CDR3 nucleotides read TGTGCCATCAGTTCACAGGGGAACTATGGCTACACCTTC. Encoded protein: CAISSQGNYGYTF.

This chain uses TRBV28 with TRBJ2-7; 9 bases match TRBD1. The CDR3 sequence is 14 residues long. Germline CDR1 and CDR2: MDHEN and SYDVKM. Trimming removed 6 bases from V and 7 bases from J; junction bases left unmatched: 10. The CDR3 is CASSLGTGLGEQYF. The CDR3 DNA reads as TGTGCCAGCAGCCTAGGGACAGGGCTGGGTGAGCAGTACTTC.

The CDR3 protein is CASSSEYSGNTIYF. The CDR3 DNA follows: TGTGCCAGCAGTTCAGAGTACTCTGGAAACACCATATATTTT. This rearrangement joins TRBV28 to TRBJ1-3; no clear D gene. The CDR3 runs to 14 residues. Germline CDR1 MDHEN, CDR2 SYDVKM. Trimming cost V 4 bases and J 0 bases, with 7 bases left between them.

The CDR3 here is CASSTKTTQYF. The CDR3 region has the DNA TGTGCCAGCAGTACGAAGACTACGCAGTATTTT. V gene TRBV6-6 combines with J gene TRBJ2-3; no clear D gene. The V gene's germline CDR1 is MNHNY and CDR2 SVGAGI (reference sequence). The CDR3 consists of 11 residues. Trimming left V 5 bases short and J 8 bases short, with 8 bases between.

This sequence joins TRBV28 and TRBJ2-3; 7 bases are shared with TRBD1. Germline assignment: CDR1 MDHEN and CDR2 SYDVKM. The CDR3 length is 14 residues. V was pared by 5 bases and J by 4 bases, with 6 bases of the junction left unmatched. Written as DNA, the CDR3 is TGTGCCAGCAGTCAACTTACAGGGGCAGATACGCAGTATTTT. Translating it yields CASSQLTGADTQYF. The full variable domain, its missing parts supplied by reference TRBV28 and TRBJ2-3, is DVKVTQSSRYLVKRTGEKVFLECVQDMDHENMFWYRQDPGLGLRLIYFSYDVKMKEKGDIPEGYSVSREKKERFSLILESASTNQTSMYLCASSQLTGADTQYFGPGTRLTVL.

This rearrangement joins TRBV7-8 to TRBJ2-5; D is unclear. The V gene lost 5 bases and the J gene lost 5 bases, with 15 bases spanning the gap. Germline CDR1 SGHVS, CDR2 FQNEAQ. This CDR3 is built from 14 residues. CDR3 DNA sequence: TGTGCCAGCAGCCCACATGGCTCTATGGAGACCCAGTACTTC. Translation gives CASSPHGSMETQYF.

This chain joins TRBV5-5 and TRBJ2-5; a possible D gene is TRBD2 (5 bases). CDR1 and CDR2 from the germline V gene are SGHKS and YYEKEE (reference sequence). The CDR3 is 14 residues long. Trimming took off 4 bases at V and 0 bases at J, with 10 bases between the two ends. CDR3 residues: CASSPRDYQETQYF. Written as DNA, the CDR3 is TGTGCCAGCAGCCCACGGGATTACCAAGAGACCCAGTACTTC.

The V and J genes are TRBV5-1 and TRBJ1-5; D is possibly TRBD1 (5 bases). V lost 5 bases and J 6 bases, leaving 12 bases between the germline ends. This CDR3 comprises 13 residues. Germline V lookup: CDR1 SGHRS, CDR2 YFSETQ. CDR3 sequence reads: CASSSSGGQPQHF. CDR3 coding DNA: TGCGCCAGCAGTAGTTCGGGGGGTCAGCCCCAGCATTTT. Full variable domain (outside the CDR3, taken from reference TRBV5-1 and TRBJ1-5): KAGVTQTPRYLIKTRGQQVTLSCSPISGHRSVSWYQQTPGQGLQFLFEYFSETQRNKGNFPGRFSGRQFSNSRSEMNVSTLELGDSALYLCASSSSGGQPQHFGDGTRLSIL.

This rearrangement joins TRBV11-2 to TRBJ1-1; D not resolved. This CDR3 comprises 13 residues. Germline loops: CDR1 SGHAT, CDR2 FQNNGV. Trimming took 5 bases from V and 6 from J, leaving 13 bases between them. The CDR3 sequence is CASSPPRRPEAFF. The CDR3 nucleotides read TGTGCCAGCAGCCCCCCGCGTAGGCCTGAAGCTTTCTTT.

This sequence joins TRBV6-1 and TRBJ2-7; 10 bases align to TRBD2. This CDR3 has 14 amino acids. V shed 5 bases, J shed 3 bases, and the junction held 4 bases outside the gene matches. Germline CDR1 and CDR2: MNHNS and SASEGT. CDR3 region: CASSITSGDYEQYF. In DNA form, the CDR3 reads TGTGCCAGCAGTATAACTAGCGGGGACTACGAGCAGTACTTC.

This chain joins TRBV7-3 and TRBJ2-7; D possibly uses TRBD1 or TRBD2 (5 bases each). The CDR3 spans 15 residues. Deletions cut 2 bases from V and 5 bases from J, with 16 bases between. CDR1 is SGHTA, CDR2 FQGTGA, per germline. Here the CDR3 reads CASSLGGRGSDEQYF. CDR3 coding DNA: TGTGCCAGCAGCTTAGGGGGTAGGGGTTCGGACGAGCAGTACTTC.

The chain combines TRBV27 with TRBJ2-3; D call uncertain. V shed 2 bases and J shed 1 base, with 4 bases lying between them. Germline V CDR1 and CDR2: MNHEY, SMNVEV (reference sequence). The CDR3 sequence is 13 residues long. The CDR3 DNA reads as TGTGCCAGCAGTTTAGGTGGCACAGATACGCAGTATTTT. Translating gives CASSLGGTDTQYF.

The V call is TRBV28, the J call TRBJ1-3; possibly TRBD1 for D (5 bases). Germline V CDR1 and CDR2: MDHEN, SYDVKM. The CDR3 contains 15 residues. V gave up 8 bases and J gave up 0 bases, with 14 bases separating them. The CDR3 sequence: CASVPLGDSGNTIYF. DNA of the CDR3: TGTGCCAGCGTTCCCTTAGGGGACTCTGGAAACACCATATATTTT.

This clone showed up just a few times. The rearrangement joins TRBV18 to TRBJ2-2; 10 nucleotides align to TRBD2. Germline lookup yields CDR1 KGHSH and CDR2 LQKENI. After removal of 1 base from V and 4 bases from J, the junction contained 15 bases not matched to a gene. CDR3 length: 20 residues. This CDR3 reads CASSPRALTSGNSVTGELFF. As DNA, the CDR3 is TGTGCCAGCTCACCACGAGCCTTAACTAGCGGGAATTCGGTCACCGGGGAGCTGTTTTTT. The full variable domain, its missing parts supplied by reference TRBV18 and TRBJ2-2, is NAGVMQNPRHLVRRRGQEARLRCSPMKGHSHVYWYRQLPEEGLKFMVYLQKENIIDESGMPKERFSAEFPKEGPSILRIQQVVRGDSAAYFCASSPRALTSGNSVTGELFFGEGSRLTVL.

Only a few counts were recorded for this clone. The chain is built from TRBV7-2 and TRBJ1-2, with 11 bases that match TRBD1. CDR1 and CDR2 (germline): SGHTA, FQGNSA. The CDR3 sequence is 14 residues long. V shed 5 bases, J shed 7 bases, and the junction held 6 bases outside the gene matches. CDR3 coding DNA: TGTGCCAGCAGCAGGGCCGGGACAGGGGGTGGCTACACCTTC. This encodes CASSRAGTGGGYTF.

V gene TRBV5-3 combines with J gene TRBJ2-7; weak D call: TRBD2 (6 bases). TRBV5-3 is an ORF, with its function uncertain. The CDR3 contains 14 residues. V was clipped by 1 base and J by 1 base, with 9 bases between them. DNA of the CDR3: TGTGCCAGAAGCTTGATACGGGGGTCCTACGAGCAGTACTTC. Amino acid sequence: CARSLIRGSYEQYF.

As to this clone: Given a much more abundant clone one base away, this may be a read error. Within the sample, other DNA sequences also encode this same CDR3. V and J are TRBV29-1 and TRBJ2-3, with 7 bases matching TRBD2. CDR3 length equals 14 residues. Germline V gene data show CDR1 as SQVTM and CDR2 as ANQGSEA. The ends lost 3 bases at V and 4 bases at J; junction bases unmatched: 7. Written as DNA, the CDR3 is TGCAGCGTTGAGGGCGGGAGAGGCGCAGATACGCAGTATTTT. It specifies CSVEGGRGADTQYF.